The 28 T cell receptor beta chains below come from one sample, sequenced in a study of blood T cell repertoires in COVID-19. Produced via immunoSEQ multiplex PCR; TCRdb's table is partial and in-frame only. The sample consists of 200,000 to 300,000 clones, roughly 76% of them appearing once. Sample: peripheral blood. The receptor source for this set is a woman over 75 with COVID-19, enrolled during active disease.

The chain links TRBV19 to TRBJ2-7, with 8 bases fitting TRBD1. The CDR3 totals 16 residues. Germline V gene lookup returns CDR1 LNHDA and CDR2 SQIVND (reference sequence). Germline trimming cut 5 bases from V and 3 bases from J; bases unmatched to any gene: 12. The CDR3 DNA reads as TGTGCCAGTAGTGGGGGTGGACAGGGTCTTCGCTACGAGCAGTACTTC. Encoded protein: CASSGGGQGLRYEQYF. Full variable domain (remainder filled in from reference TRBV19 and TRBJ2-7): DGGITQSPKYLFRKEGQNVTLSCEQNLNHDAMYWYRQDPGQGLRLIYYSQIVNDFQKGDIAEGYSVSREKKESFPLTVTSAQKNPTAFYLCASSGGGQGLRYEQYFGPGTRLTVT.

The chain joins TRBV7-3 to TRBJ2-2; 10 bases match TRBD2. The length of the CDR3 is 18 residues. V dropped 0 bases and J dropped 4; count of bases not matched to a gene: 8. CDR1 SGHTA and CDR2 FQGTGA come from the germline V gene. The CDR3 DNA sequence: TGTGCCAGCAGCTTAACGTCCCTGGGACTAGCGTCCACCGGGGAGCTGTTTTTT. This sequence encodes CASSLTSLGLASTGELFF.

V and J are TRBV30 and TRBJ1-5; D is unresolved. Deletions cut 2 bases from V and 7 bases from J, with 12 bases between. CDR3 length equals 13 residues. Per germline, CDR1 GTSNPN and CDR2 SVGIG (reference sequence). The CDR3 loop reads CAWSSLDSQPQHF. The CDR3 region has the DNA TGTGCCTGGAGTTCCCTAGATTCCCAGCCCCAGCATTTT.

The chain links TRBV12-5 to TRBJ2-7; perhaps TRBD1 as D (6 bases). The V gene's germline CDR1 is LGHNT and CDR2 FRNRAP. The CDR3 is 13 amino acids. V shed 7 bases and J shed 1 base, with 11 bases lying between them. The CDR3 sequence: CASAQGLSYEQYF. CDR3 nucleotide sequence: TGTGCTAGTGCCCAGGGGTTATCCTACGAGCAGTACTTC.

This clone was seen repeatedly, ten times or more. This chain connects TRBV19 to TRBJ1-1; D gene ambiguous. Germline lookup yields CDR1 LNHDA and CDR2 SQIVND (reference sequence). This CDR3 has 14 residues. Trimming removed 6 bases at V and 2 bases at J, with 13 bases between. This chain's CDR3 is CASSYIGLNTEAFF. CDR3 nucleotides: TGTGCCAGTAGCTACATCGGACTCAACACTGAAGCTTTCTTT.

The chain couples TRBV6-5 to TRBJ1-6; TRBD1 aligns across 9 bases. Germline CDR1 and CDR2: MNHEY and SVGAGI. The CDR3 sequence is 13 residues long. V lost 8 bases to trimming and J lost 5 bases; unmatched junction nucleotides: 1. The CDR3 DNA sequence: TGTGCCAGCCGGACAGGGGATAATTCACCCCTCCACTTT. This sequence encodes CASRTGDNSPLHF.

V usage is TRBV5-1 and J usage is TRBJ2-7; the match to TRBD2 covers 8 bases. The germline gives CDR1 SGHRS, CDR2 YFSETQ. The ends lost 0 bases at V and 2 bases at J; junction bases unmatched: 4. The CDR3 runs to 15 residues. CDR3 in amino acids: CASSLASGGPYEQYF. The CDR3 DNA reads TGCGCCAGCAGCTTGGCCAGCGGGGGCCCCTACGAGCAGTACTTC.

The CDR3 loop is CASSQDRIGGGEAFF. Written as DNA, the CDR3 is TGTGCCAGCAGCCAAGATCGGATAGGGGGCGGTGAAGCTTTCTTT. V and J are TRBV14 and TRBJ1-1; 7 bases map to TRBD1. The CDR3 has 15 amino acids. The ends lost 0 bases at V and 7 bases at J; junction bases unmatched: 8. CDR1 SGHDN and CDR2 FVKESK come from the germline V gene.

The chain carries TRBV5-5 and TRBJ1-2; D gene unclear. The CDR3 covers 15 residues. The V gene's germline CDR1 is SGHKS and CDR2 YYEKEE (reference sequence). Trimming left V 1 base short and J 4 bases short, with 14 bases between. The CDR3 coding sequence is TGTGCCAGCAGCTTGAAGGGAGAGGGCGCCTATGGCTACACCTTC. Its translation: CASSLKGEGAYGYTF.

This clone appeared a single time. This rearrangement joins TRBV19 to TRBJ2-7, with TRBD1 matching 9 bases. Trimming cost V 5 bases and J 6 bases; bases outside gene matches: 5. This CDR3 spans 13 amino acids. Germline values: CDR1 LNHDA, CDR2 SQIVND (reference sequence). CDR3 nucleotide sequence: TGTGCCAGTAGTGCGGGACAGGGTGGCGAGCAGTACTTC. It yields the protein CASSAGQGGEQYF.

The rearrangement links TRBV6-6 to TRBJ1-5; possible D gene TRBD1, 5 bases. The germline gives CDR1 MNHNY, CDR2 SVGAGI (reference sequence). The CDR3 covers 14 residues. The ends were cut back, 6 bases at V and 6 bases at J, with 15 bases in the middle. CDR3 residues: CASRAEGAPQPQHF. The CDR3 DNA reads TGTGCCAGCAGGGCCGAAGGGGCCCCTCAGCCCCAGCATTTT.

The V gene is TRBV12-3 or TRBV12-4, the J gene TRBJ1-2, with D unclear. The CDR3 runs to 13 residues. Deletions cut 6 bases from V and 7 bases from J, with 15 bases between. CDR3 coding DNA: TGTGCCAGCAGCCCCGGACTCTTGGGTGGCTACACCTTC. This codes for CASSPGLLGGYTF.

The V call is TRBV10-3, the J call TRBJ2-3, with D perhaps TRBD1 (7 bases). The CDR3 contains 14 residues. Germline V gene sequence: CDR1 ENHRY, CDR2 SYGVKD. V lost 6 bases and J lost 4, with 14 bases in between. This CDR3 reads CAIREQGEADTQYF. The CDR3 nucleotides are TGTGCCATCAGAGAGCAGGGGGAGGCAGATACGCAGTATTTT.

CDR3 sequence reads: CASSLINRHRAYGYTF. The CDR3 DNA reads TGTGCCAGCAGCTTAATAAATCGTCACAGGGCCTATGGCTACACCTTC. J is TRBJ1-2 and V is TRBV13, with D perhaps TRBD1 (6 bases). Germline assignment: CDR1 PRHDT and CDR2 FYEKMQ (reference sequence). Trimming took off 2 bases at V and 4 bases at J, with 17 bases between the two ends. CDR3 length: 16 amino acids.

The V gene is TRBV2, the J gene TRBJ2-7, with D tentatively TRBD1 (6 bases). The CDR3 consists of 14 residues. CDR1 is SNHLY and CDR2 is FYNNEI in the germline V gene. The V end was cut by 7 bases, the J end by 7 bases, with 20 bases between. CDR3 bases: TGTGCCAGCACCGACAGGCTCCCATTGGGGGAGCAGTACTTC. It specifies CASTDRLPLGEQYF. The full variable domain, completed using reference TRBV2 and TRBJ2-7, is EPEVTQTPSHQVTQMGQEVILRCVPISNHLYFYWYRQILGQKVEFLVSFYNNEISEKSEIFDDQFSVERPDGSNFTLKIRSTKLEDSAMYFCASTDRLPLGEQYFGPGTRLTVT.

J is TRBJ1-5 and V is TRBV19, with a weak D call TRBD1 (5 bases). The CDR3 runs to 17 residues. V was clipped by 1 base and J by 0 bases, with 13 bases between them. CDR1 and CDR2 (germline): LNHDA, SQIVND (reference sequence). This CDR3 is CASSIGGTSYSNQPQHF. In DNA, the CDR3 is TGTGCCAGTAGTATAGGTGGGACTTCATATAGCAATCAGCCCCAGCATTTT.

The chain has TRBV15 and TRBJ2-7; 9 bases agree with TRBD2. The length of the CDR3 is 14 residues. Germline trimming cut 5 bases from V and 4 bases from J; bases unmatched to any gene: 6. CDR1 and CDR2 from the germline V gene are LNHNV and YYDKDF (reference sequence). The CDR3: CATSPRGGWYEQYF. In nucleotides, the CDR3 is TGTGCCACCAGCCCGCGGGGGGGCTGGTACGAGCAGTACTTC. The variable domain in full, completed from reference TRBV15 and TRBJ2-7, reads DAMVIQNPRYQVTQFGKPVTLSCSQTLNHNVMYWYQQKSSQAPKLLFHYYDKDFNNEADTPDNFQSRRPNTSFCFLDIRSPGLGDTAMYLCATSPRGGWYEQYFGPGTRLTVT.

The rearrangement joins TRBV4-2 to TRBJ1-2; 8 nucleotides match TRBD1. The germline V gene has CDR1 LGHNA and CDR2 YNFKEQ. This CDR3 comprises 15 residues. The V segment lost 2 bases and the J segment 7 bases; nucleotides outside the gene matches: 9. The CDR3 loop is CASSQIGQGEVGYTF. The CDR3 DNA reads as TGTGCCAGCAGCCAAATCGGACAGGGTGAAGTTGGCTACACCTTC.

V gene TRBV3-1 (or the pseudogene TRBV3-2) combines with J gene TRBJ1-1; tentative D call: TRBD1 (5 bases). V lost 5 bases, J lost 2 bases, and 9 bases lay in between. From germline, CDR1 is LGHDT and CDR2 YNNKEL (reference sequence). The CDR3 runs 13 residues. CDR3 in DNA: TGTGCCAGCAGCTTGACAGTTAACACTGAAGCTTTCTTT. This translates into CASSLTVNTEAFF.

This clone has a single count. The rearrangement uses TRBV5-6 and TRBJ1-2, with 7 positions matching TRBD1. V lost 3 bases and J lost 8; bases outside the gene matches: 13. Germline V CDR1 and CDR2: SGHDT, YYEEEE. CDR3 length: 15 residues. For the CDR3, the DNA is TGTGCCAGCAGCTGGGTGGACAGGCAAGTGAGAGGCTACACCTTC. Amino acid sequence: CASSWVDRQVRGYTF.

V is TRBV30 and J is TRBJ2-2; 14 nucleotides agree with TRBD2. The trim removed 5 bases at V and 5 bases at J, leaving 1 base unmatched. This CDR3 contains 14 residues. CDR1 is GTSNPN, CDR2 SVGIG, per germline (reference sequence). CDR3 sequence reads: CAWGTSGSTGELFF. The DNA for the CDR3 is TGTGCCTGGGGGACTAGCGGGAGTACCGGGGAGCTGTTTTTT.

CDR3 sequence reads: CASSFLSAQNTGELFF. In nucleotides, the CDR3 is TGTGCCAGCAGCTTTCTCAGCGCTCAGAACACCGGGGAGCTGTTTTTT. The chain uses TRBV11-2 and TRBJ2-2; D call uncertain. The CDR3 is 16 residues long. Germline values: CDR1 SGHAT, CDR2 FQNNGV. Deletions cut 3 bases from V and 1 base from J, with 12 bases between.

V usage is TRBV4-2 and J usage is TRBJ1-1; possible D gene TRBD1, 5 bases. With 4 bases removed from V and 0 bases from J, the gap between germline ends came to 15 bases. The CDR3 covers 16 residues. Germline values: CDR1 LGHNA, CDR2 YNFKEQ. The CDR3 loop is CASSREVGPVNTEAFF. DNA of the CDR3: TGTGCCAGCAGCCGGGAAGTGGGGCCGGTGAACACTGAAGCTTTCTTT.

In its sample, this clone was seen once. The chain links TRBV28 to TRBJ2-4; weak D call: TRBD1 (5 bases). CDR3 size: 17 residues. Trimming left V 7 bases short and J 0 bases short, with 19 bases between. In germline, CDR1 is MDHEN, CDR2 SYDVKM. CDR3: CASTTGGAALAKNIQYF. In nucleotides, the CDR3 is TGTGCCAGCACGACCGGTGGGGCAGCCTTAGCCAAAAACATTCAGTACTTC.

The chain couples TRBV7-9 to TRBJ2-1; possible D gene TRBD2, 6 bases. V was cut by 1 base and J by 15 bases, with 16 bases left in between. CDR3 size: 13 residues. CDR1 and CDR2 (germline): SEHNR, FQNEAQ (reference sequence). As DNA, the CDR3 is TGTGCCAGCAGCTTAGAGGTCTCGGGAGCGGCGTTCTTC. This gives the protein CASSLEVSGAAFF.

V and J are TRBV9 and TRBJ1-1; D gene ambiguous. Germline V gene lookup returns CDR1 SGDLS and CDR2 YYNGEE. V was pared by 1 base and J by 2 bases, with 6 bases between. CDR3 length: 13 amino acids. The DNA for the CDR3 is TGTGCCAGCAGCGTAACACGAAACACTGAAGCTTTCTTT. Translating it yields CASSVTRNTEAFF.

The J gene is TRBJ1-5, the V gene TRBV3-1 (or the pseudogene TRBV3-2); TRBD1 matches 8 bases. The V segment lost 4 bases and the J segment 4 bases; nucleotides outside the gene matches: 3. CDR1 and CDR2 (germline): LGHDT, YNNKEL (reference sequence). The CDR3 covers 14 residues. The CDR3, as DNA: TGTGCCAGCAGCCTACAGGGGGTGAATCAGCCCCAGCATTTT. It specifies CASSLQGVNQPQHF.

This chain links TRBV21-1 with TRBJ2-3; the DNA was not used to check the table's D call, TRBD2. TRBV21-1 is an annotated pseudogene. The length of the CDR3 is 15 residues. CDR3 amino acids: CASRYGPTTTGTQYF. CDR3 sequence (DNA): TGTGCCAGCCGATACGGGCCCACCACCACGGGGACGCAGTATTTT.